The subject of this entry is one T cell receptor (beta chain). What it binds is unknown. Time point described: week 47, end of study. The content of each vaccine dose was 300 ug of mutant IDH1 20-mer peptide, and topical imiquimod accompanied it. Patients in the study were vaccinated eight times, receiving shots in weeks 1, 3, 5, 7, 11, 15, 19 and 23. This sample is part of a study of a mutant IDH1 vaccine in newly diagnosed glioma. Study context: The sex distribution of treated patients was about 60% male and about 38% female, with a mean age of around 43 years.

The study, taken as a whole, reports: It seemed that pseudoprogression was not linked to changes in the top peripheral T cell clonotypes.

Produced via immunoSEQ multiplex PCR; TCRdb's table is partial and in-frame only. The data contain about 56,000 clones, roughly 80% of them seen just once; the ten biggest clones take up roughly 5.4%. The clonotype was recovered from a middle-aged man with glioma. The material was PBMCs, obtained from a glioma patient whose treatment included an IDH1 peptide vaccine.

CDR3 in DNA: TGTGCCTGGGAACAGGGGCTGGGATCACCCCTCCACTTT. Amino acid sequence: CAWEQGLGSPLHF. This rearrangement joins TRBV30 to TRBJ1-6, with 7 nucleotides matching TRBD1. CDR3 size: 13 residues. V trimming: 5 bases; J trimming: 10 bases; junction bases outside the gene matches: 8. The germline gives CDR1 GTSNPN, CDR2 SVGIG (reference sequence).